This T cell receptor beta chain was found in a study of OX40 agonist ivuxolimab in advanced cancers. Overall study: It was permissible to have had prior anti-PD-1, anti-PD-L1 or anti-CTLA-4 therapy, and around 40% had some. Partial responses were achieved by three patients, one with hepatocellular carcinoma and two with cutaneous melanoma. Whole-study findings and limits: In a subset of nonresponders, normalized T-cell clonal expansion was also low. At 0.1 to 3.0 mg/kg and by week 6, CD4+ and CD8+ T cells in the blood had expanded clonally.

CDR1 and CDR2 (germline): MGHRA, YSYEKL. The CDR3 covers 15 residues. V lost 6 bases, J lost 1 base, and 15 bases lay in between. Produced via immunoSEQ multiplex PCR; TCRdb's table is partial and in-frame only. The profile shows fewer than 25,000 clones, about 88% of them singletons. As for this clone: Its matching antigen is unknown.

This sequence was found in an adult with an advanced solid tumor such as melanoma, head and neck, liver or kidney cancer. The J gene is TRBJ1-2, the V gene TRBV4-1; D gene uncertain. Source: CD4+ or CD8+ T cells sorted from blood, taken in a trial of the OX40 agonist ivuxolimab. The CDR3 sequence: CASRNPVRSNYGYTF. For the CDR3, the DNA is TGCGCCAGCAGAAACCCCGTCAGGAGTAACTATGGCTACACCTTC.